This TCR beta chain appears in the sequencing data of a study of T cell responses to AZD1222 COVID-19 vaccine. Across the study: Recipients boosted at about 4 weeks or about 12 weeks are pooled. Study outcomes and limitations: Clonal diversity may have been underestimated in mostly white British donors. Reportedly, nearly half of unique spike TCRs recognized epitopes outside B.1.351/B.1.1.7 mutations. The repertoires were collected only after the peak T cell response.

The table came from immunoSEQ multiplex PCR; TCRdb's copy has only in-frame clones and leaves some out. The sample has some 120,000 clones; approximately 90% are singletons. With regard to this clone: Its antigen is not identified.

This CDR3 comprises 15 residues. V lost 0 bases and J lost 1, with 12 bases in between. Germline CDR1 is GTSNPN and CDR2 is SVGIG (reference sequence). V gene TRBV30 combines with J gene TRBJ1-1; D might be TRBD1 (6 bases). This TCR was recovered from an adult in good health. This sample comprised peripheral blood, obtained on day 0 of AZD1222 vaccination. CDR3 protein: CAWSVRGAWNTEAFF. CDR3 nucleotide sequence: TGTGCCTGGAGTGTACGGGGGGCTTGGAACACTGAAGCTTTCTTT.